This T cell receptor beta chain was documented in a study of blood T cell repertoires in COVID-19. Study in general: Collection of acute and convalescent COVID-19 samples took place in the United States, Italy and Spain. The cDNA or gDNA used as material had been derived from T cells, B-cell-depleted T cells, or PBMCs.

This clone occurred a few times. Exposed volunteers were people who met a COVID-19 case within 2 weeks before study entry. As processed by the authors: Amplified reference gene primers provided the basis for estimating nucleated cell counts. Using immunoSEQ multiplex PCR, the repertoire was profiled, and TCRdb retains in-frame clones only, with some absent. D and trimming come from the DNA, and the V and J calls and clone size come from that table. Among around 190,000 clones listed, roughly 89% were seen once. V was cut by 4 bases and J by 0 bases, with 11 bases left in between. CDR1 is SGHRS and CDR2 is YFSETQ in the germline V gene. The CDR3 length is 15 residues.

This clonotype originated in a woman between 25 and 40 years old who had been exposed to COVID-19. The rearrangement links TRBV5-1 to TRBJ1-3; possible D gene TRBD1, 5 bases. The sequencing input was PBMCs or T cells enriched from blood (not recorded which). The CDR3 region has the DNA TGCGCCAGCAGCCCGGAGCAGGGCTCTGGAAACACCATATATTTT. Its translation is CASSPEQGSGNTIYF.